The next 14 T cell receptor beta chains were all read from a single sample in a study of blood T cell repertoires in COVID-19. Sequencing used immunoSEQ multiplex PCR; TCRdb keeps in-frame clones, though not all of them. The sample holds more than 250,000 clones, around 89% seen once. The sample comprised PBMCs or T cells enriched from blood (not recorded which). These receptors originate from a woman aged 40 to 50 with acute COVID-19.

The CDR3 bases are TGTGCCAGCAGCCCCGACTTATTGGGCGTC. It specifies CASSPDLLGV. V gene TRBV3-1 (or the pseudogene TRBV3-2) combines with J gene TRBJ2-7; no firm D call. From germline, CDR1 is LGHDT and CDR2 YNNKEL (reference sequence). CDR3 length: 10 amino acids.

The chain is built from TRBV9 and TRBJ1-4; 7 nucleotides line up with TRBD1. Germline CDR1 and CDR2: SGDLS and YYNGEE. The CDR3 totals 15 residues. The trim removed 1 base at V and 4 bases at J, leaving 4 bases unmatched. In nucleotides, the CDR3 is TGTGCCAGCAGCGTATCCGGGACAGTTAATGAAAAACTGTTTTTT. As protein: CASSVSGTVNEKLFF.

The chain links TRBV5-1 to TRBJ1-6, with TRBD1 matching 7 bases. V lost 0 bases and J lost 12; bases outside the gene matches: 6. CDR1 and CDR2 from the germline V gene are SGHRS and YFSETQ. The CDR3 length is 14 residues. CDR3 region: CASSLGRGDLPLHF. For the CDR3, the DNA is TGCGCCAGCAGCTTGGGCAGGGGGGACCTACCCCTCCACTTT. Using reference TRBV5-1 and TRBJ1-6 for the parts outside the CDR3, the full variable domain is KAGVTQTPRYLIKTRGQQVTLSCSPISGHRSVSWYQQTPGQGLQFLFEYFSETQRNKGNFPGRFSGRQFSNSRSEMNVSTLELGDSALYLCASSLGRGDLPLHFGNGTRLTVT.

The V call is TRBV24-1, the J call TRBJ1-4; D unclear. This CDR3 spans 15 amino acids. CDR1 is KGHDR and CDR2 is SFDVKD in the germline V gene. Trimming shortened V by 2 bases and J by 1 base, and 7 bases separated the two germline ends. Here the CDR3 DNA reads TGTGCCACCAGTGATTCGTCGGGAACTAATGAAAAACTGTTTTTT. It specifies CATSDSSGTNEKLFF.

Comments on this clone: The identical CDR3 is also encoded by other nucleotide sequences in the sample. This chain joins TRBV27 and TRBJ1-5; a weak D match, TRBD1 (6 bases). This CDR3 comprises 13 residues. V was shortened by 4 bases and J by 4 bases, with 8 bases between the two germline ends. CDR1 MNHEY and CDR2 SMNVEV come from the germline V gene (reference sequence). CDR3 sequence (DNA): TGTGCCAGCAGTTGGGACATAAATCAGCCCCAGCATTTT. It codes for CASSWDINQPQHF.

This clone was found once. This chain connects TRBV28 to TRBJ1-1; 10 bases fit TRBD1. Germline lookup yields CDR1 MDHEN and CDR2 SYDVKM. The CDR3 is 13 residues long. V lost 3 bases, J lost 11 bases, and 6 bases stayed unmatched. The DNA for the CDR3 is TGTGCCAGCAGTTTGAGGGGACAGGGGAGGGCTTTCTTT. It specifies CASSLRGQGRAFF. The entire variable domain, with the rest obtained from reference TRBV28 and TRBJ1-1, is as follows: DVKVTQSSRYLVKRTGEKVFLECVQDMDHENMFWYRQDPGLGLRLIYFSYDVKMKEKGDIPEGYSVSREKKERFSLILESASTNQTSMYLCASSLRGQGRAFFGQGTRLTVV.

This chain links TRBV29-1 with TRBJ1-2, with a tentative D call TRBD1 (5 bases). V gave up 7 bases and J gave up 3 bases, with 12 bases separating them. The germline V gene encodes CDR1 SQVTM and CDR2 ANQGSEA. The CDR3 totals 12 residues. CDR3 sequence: CSATDAYYGYTF. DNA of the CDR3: TGCAGCGCGACAGACGCGTACTATGGCTACACCTTC.

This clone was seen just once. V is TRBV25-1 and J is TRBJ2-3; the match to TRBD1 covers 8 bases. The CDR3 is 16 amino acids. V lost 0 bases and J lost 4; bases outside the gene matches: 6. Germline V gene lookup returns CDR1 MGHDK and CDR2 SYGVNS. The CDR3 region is CASSEYGRGPSDTQYF. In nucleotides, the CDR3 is TGTGCCAGCAGTGAATATGGCAGGGGGCCGTCAGATACGCAGTATTTT.

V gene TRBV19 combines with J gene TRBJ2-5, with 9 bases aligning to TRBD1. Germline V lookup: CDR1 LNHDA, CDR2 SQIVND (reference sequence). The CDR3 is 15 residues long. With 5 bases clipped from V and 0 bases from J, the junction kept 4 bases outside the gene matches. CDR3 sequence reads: CASSSGQGYQETQYF. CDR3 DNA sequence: TGTGCCAGTAGTTCAGGACAGGGGTACCAAGAGACCCAGTACTTC.

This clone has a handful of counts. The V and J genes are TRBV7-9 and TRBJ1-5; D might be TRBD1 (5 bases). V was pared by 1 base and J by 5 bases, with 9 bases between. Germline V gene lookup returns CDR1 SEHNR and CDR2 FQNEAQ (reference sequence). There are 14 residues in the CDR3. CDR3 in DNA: TGTGCCAGCAGCTTAGATGACAGCCATCAGCCCCAGCATTTT. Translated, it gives CASSLDDSHQPQHF.

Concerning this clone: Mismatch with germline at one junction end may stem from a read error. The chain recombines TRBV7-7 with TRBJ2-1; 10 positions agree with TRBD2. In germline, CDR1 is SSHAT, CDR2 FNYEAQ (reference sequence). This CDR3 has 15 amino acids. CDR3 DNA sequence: TGTGCTAGCAGTCTACTAGCGGGAACCTACAATGAGCAGTTCTTC. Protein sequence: CASSLLAGTYNEQFF. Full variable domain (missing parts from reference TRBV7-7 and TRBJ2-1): GAGVSQSPRYKVTKRGQDVTLRCDPISSHATLYWYQQALGQGPEFLTYFNYEAQPDKSGLPSDRFSAERPEGSISTLTIQRTEQRDSAMYRCASSLLAGTYNEQFFGPGTRLTVL.

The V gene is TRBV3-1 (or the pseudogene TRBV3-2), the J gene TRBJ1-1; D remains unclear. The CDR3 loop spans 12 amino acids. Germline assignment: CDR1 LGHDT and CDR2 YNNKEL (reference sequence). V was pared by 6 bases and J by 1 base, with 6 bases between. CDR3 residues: CASRSGNTEAFF. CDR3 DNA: TGTGCCAGCAGGTCCGGGAACACTGAAGCTTTCTTT.

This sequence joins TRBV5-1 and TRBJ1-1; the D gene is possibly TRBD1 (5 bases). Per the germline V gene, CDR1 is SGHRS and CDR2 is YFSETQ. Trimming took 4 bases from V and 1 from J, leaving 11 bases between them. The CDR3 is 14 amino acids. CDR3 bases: TGCGCCAGCAGCCCAGGACACGGGAACACTGAAGCTTTCTTT. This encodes CASSPGHGNTEAFF. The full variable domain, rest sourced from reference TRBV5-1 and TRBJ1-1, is KAGVTQTPRYLIKTRGQQVTLSCSPISGHRSVSWYQQTPGQGLQFLFEYFSETQRNKGNFPGRFSGRQFSNSRSEMNVSTLELGDSALYLCASSPGHGNTEAFFGQGTRLTVV.

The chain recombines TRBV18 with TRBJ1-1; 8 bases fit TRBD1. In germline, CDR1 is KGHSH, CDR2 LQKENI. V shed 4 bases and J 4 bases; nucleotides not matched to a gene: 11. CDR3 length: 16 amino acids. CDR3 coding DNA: TGTGCCAGCTCACGTGAGAACAGGGGGTGGATCACTGAAGCTTTCTTT. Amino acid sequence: CASSRENRGWITEAFF.